This T cell receptor (beta chain) originates from a study of beta chain features in type 1 diabetes. Whole-study results and caveats: Using cDNA template may skew counts toward highly expressing activated cells. Whether HLA type influences TCRB rearrangement remained unresolved here. Equally in patients and controls, PCR might preferentially amplify shorter templates.

CDR1 is ENHRY, CDR2 SYGVKD, per germline. The CDR3 totals 13 residues. Trimming removed 10 bases from V and 10 bases from J, with 17 bases in between. What was sequenced were expressed TCRB transcripts, since all of the isolated RNA had been reverse transcribed. Measured with immunoSEQ multiplex PCR; TCRdb has only the in-frame clones, and not every one. The sample includes a few hundred thousand clones, about 19% seen only once; the top ten take 0.035% to 0.05%. This clone was detected only once. Its antigen is not identified. The J gene is TRBJ1-6, the V gene TRBV10-3, with unresolved D. This TCR derives from a woman between 18 and 29 years old in good health. The sequenced sample consisted of naive CD4+ T cells from blood. The DNA of the CDR3 is TGTGCCACCCACGACATGAGAGACTCACCCCTCCACTTT. This translates into CATHDMRDSPLHF.